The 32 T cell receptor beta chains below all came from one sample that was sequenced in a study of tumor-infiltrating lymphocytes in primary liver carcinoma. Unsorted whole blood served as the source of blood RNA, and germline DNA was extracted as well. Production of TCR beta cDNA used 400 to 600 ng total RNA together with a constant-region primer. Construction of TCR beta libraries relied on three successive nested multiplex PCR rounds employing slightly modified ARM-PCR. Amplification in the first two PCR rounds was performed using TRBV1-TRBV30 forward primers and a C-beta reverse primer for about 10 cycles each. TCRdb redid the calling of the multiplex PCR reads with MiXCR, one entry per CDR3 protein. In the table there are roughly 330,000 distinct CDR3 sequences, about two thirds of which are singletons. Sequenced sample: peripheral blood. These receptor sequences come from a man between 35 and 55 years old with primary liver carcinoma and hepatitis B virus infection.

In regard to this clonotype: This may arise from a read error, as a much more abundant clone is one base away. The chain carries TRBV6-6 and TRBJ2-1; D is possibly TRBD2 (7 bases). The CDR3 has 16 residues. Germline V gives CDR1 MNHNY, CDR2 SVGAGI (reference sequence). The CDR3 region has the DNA TGTGTCAGCAGGTCGACGGGGGGCGCGTCCTACAATGAGCAGTTCTTC. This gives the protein CVSRSTGGASYNEQFF.

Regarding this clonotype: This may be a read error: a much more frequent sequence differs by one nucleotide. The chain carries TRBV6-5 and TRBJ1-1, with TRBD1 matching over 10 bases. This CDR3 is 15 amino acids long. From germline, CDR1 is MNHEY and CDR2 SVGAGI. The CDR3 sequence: CAGSPDRGMNTEAFF. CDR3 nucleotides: TGTGCCGGCAGCCCGGACAGGGGGATGAACACTGAAGCTTTCTTT.

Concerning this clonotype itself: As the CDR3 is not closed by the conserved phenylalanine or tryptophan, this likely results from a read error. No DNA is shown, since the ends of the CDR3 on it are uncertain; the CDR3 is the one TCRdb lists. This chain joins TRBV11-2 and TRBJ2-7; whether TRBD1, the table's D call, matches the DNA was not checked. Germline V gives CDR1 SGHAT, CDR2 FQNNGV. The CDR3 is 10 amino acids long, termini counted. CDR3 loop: CASSHCREYL.

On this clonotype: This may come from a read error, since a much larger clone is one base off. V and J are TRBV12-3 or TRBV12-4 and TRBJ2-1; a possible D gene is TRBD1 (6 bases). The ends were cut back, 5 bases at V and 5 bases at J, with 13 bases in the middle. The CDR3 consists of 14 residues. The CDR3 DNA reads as TGTGCCAGCAGTCCGGGACAAGAAGACAATGAGCAGTTCTTC. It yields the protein CASSPGQEDNEQFF.

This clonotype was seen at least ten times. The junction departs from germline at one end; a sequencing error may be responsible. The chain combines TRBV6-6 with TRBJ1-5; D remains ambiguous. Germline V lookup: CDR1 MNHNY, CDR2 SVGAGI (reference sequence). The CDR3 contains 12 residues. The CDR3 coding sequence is TGCGCCAGCAGCCAAGGAAATCAGCCCCAGCATTTT. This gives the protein CASSQGNQPQHF.

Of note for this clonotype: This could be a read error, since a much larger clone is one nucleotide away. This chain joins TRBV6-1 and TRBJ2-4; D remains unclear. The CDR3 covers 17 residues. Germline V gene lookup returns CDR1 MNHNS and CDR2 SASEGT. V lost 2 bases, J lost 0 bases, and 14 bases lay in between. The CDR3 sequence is CASSETLWELAKNIQYF. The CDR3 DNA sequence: TGTGCCAGCAGTGAAACGCTATGGGAACTAGCCAAAAACATTCAGTACTTC.

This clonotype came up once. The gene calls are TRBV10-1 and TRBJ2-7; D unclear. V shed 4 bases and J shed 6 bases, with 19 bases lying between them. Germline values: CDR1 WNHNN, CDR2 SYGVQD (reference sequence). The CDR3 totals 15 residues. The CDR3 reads CASSAGPLDLLEQYF. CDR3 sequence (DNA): TGCGCCAGCAGTGCCGGACCCCTAGACCTCCTCGAGCAGTACTTC.

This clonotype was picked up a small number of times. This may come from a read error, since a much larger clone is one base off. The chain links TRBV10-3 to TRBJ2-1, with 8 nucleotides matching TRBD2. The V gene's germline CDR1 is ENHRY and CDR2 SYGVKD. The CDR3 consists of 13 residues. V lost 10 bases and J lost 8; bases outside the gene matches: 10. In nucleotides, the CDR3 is TGTGCCAGCGAGGCTCTAGCGGGCGATGAGCAGTTCTTC. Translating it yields CASEALAGDEQFF.

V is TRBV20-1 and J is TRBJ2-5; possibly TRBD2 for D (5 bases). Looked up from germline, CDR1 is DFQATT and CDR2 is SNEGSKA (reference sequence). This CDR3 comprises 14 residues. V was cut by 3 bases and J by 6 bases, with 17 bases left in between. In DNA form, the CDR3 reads TGCAGTGCTAGTCAAGATTCGGACGGGAAGACCCAGTACTTC. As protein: CSASQDSDGKTQYF.

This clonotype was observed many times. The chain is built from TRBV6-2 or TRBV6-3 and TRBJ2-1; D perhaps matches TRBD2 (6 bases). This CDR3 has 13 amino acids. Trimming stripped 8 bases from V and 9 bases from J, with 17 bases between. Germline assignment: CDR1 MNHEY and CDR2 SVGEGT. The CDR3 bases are TGTGCCAGCCGCCGGGACTCATCTGGTGAGCAGTTCTTC. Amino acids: CASRRDSSGEQFF.

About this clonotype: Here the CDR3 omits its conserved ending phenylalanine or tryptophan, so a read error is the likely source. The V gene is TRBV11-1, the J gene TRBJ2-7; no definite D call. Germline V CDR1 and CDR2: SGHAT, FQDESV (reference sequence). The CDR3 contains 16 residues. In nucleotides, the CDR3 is TGTGCCAGGAGCTCAAGAGGCTCTATCAGCCTCTACGAGCAGTACATC. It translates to CARSSRGSISLYEQYI.

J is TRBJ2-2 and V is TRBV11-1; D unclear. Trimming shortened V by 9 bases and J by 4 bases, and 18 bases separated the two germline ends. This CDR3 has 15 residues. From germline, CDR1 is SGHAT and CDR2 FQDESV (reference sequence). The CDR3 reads CARSSSGSFTGELFF. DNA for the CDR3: TGTGCCAGGAGTTCCAGTGGGTCGTTCACCGGGGAGCTGTTTTTT. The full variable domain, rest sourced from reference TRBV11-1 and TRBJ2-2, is EAEVAQSPRYKITEKSQAVAFWCDPISGHATLYWYRQILGQGPELLVQFQDESVVDDSQLPKDRFSAERLKGVDSTLKIQPAELGDSAMYLCARSSSGSFTGELFFGEGSRLTVL.

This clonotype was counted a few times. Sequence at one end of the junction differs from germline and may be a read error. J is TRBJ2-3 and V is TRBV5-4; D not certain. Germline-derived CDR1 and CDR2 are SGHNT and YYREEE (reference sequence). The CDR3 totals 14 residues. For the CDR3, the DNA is TGTGCCAGCAGCCCATCATCCGGCACAAATACGCAGTATTTT. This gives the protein CASSPSSGTNTQYF.

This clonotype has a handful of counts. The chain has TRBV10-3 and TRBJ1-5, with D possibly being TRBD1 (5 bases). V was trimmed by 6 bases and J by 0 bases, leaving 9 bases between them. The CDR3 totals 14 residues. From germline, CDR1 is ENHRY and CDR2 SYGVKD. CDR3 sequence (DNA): TGTGCCATCAGGGGTGGGGGTAGCAATCAGCCCCAGCATTTT. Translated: CAIRGGGSNQPQHF.

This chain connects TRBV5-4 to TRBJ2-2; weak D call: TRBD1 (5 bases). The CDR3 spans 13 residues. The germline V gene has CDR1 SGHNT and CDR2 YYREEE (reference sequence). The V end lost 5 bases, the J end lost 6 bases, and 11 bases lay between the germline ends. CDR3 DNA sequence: TGTGCCAGCAGACAAGGGGATGCCGGGGAGCTGTTTTTT. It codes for CASRQGDAGELFF.

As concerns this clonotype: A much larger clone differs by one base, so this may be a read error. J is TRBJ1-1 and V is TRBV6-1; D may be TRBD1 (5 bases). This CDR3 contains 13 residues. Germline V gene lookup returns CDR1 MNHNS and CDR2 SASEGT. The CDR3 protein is CASSEVVGTEAIF. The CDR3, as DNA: TGTGCCAGCAGTGAAGTGGTCGGGACTGAAGCTATCTTT.

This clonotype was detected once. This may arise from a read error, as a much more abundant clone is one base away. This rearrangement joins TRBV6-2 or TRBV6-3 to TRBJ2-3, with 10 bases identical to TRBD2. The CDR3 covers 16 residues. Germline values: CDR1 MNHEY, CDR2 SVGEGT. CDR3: CASSPRGTSVLDMQYF. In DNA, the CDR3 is TGTGCCAGCAGTCCCAGGGGGACTAGCGTGTTGGATATGCAGTATTTT.

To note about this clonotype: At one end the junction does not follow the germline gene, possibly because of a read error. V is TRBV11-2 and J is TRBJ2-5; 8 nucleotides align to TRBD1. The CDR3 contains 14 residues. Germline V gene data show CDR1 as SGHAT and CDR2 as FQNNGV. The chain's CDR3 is CVSSFSGGADTQYF. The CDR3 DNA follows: TGTGTCAGCAGCTTCTCAGGGGGCGCGGATACCCAGTACTTC. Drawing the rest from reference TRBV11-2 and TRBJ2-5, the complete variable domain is EAGVAQSPRYKIIEKRQSVAFWCNPISGHATLYWYQQILGQGPKLLIQFQNNGVVDDSQLPKDRFSAERLKGVDSTLKIQPAKLEDSAVYLCVSSFSGGADTQYFGPGTRLLVL.

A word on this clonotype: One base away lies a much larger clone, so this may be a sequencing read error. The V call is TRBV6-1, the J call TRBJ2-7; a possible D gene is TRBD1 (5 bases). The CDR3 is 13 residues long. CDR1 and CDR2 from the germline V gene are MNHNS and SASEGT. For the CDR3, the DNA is TGTGCCACCAGTGAAGGCAGGGACTACGAGCAGTACTTC. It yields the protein CATSEGRDYEQYF.

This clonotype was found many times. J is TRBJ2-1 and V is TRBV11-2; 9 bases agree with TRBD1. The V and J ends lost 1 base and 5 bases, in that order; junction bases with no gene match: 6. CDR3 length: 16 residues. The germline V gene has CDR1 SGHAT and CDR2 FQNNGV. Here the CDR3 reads CASSLVSGQGNNEQFF. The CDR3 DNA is TGTGCCAGCAGCTTAGTGTCCGGACAGGGGAACAATGAGCAGTTCTTC. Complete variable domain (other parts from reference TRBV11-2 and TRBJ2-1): EAGVAQSPRYKIIEKRQSVAFWCNPISGHATLYWYQQILGQGPKLLIQFQNNGVVDDSQLPKDRFSAERLKGVDSTLKIQPAKLEDSAVYLCASSLVSGQGNNEQFFGPGTRLTVL.

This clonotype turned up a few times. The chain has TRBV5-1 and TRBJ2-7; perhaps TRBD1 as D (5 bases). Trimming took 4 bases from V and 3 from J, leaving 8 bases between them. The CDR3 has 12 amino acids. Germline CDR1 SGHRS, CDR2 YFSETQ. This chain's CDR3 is CASSHDSYEQYF. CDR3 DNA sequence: TGCGCCAGCAGCCATGACAGCTACGAGCAGTACTTC.

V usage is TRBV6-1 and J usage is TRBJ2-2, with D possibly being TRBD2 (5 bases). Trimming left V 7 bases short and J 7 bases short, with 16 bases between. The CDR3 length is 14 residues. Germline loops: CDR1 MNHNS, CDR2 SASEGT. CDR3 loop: CASTESPRGGELFF. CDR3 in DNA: TGTGCCAGCACTGAGTCTCCCCGGGGCGGGGAGCTGTTTTTT.

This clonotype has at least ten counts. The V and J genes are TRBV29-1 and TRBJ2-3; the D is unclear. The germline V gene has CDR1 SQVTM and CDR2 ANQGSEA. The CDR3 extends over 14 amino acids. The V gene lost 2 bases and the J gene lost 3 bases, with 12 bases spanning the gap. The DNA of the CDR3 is TGCAGCGTTGAACCTTGGGTAGGAACAGATACGCAGTATTTT. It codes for CSVEPWVGTDTQYF.

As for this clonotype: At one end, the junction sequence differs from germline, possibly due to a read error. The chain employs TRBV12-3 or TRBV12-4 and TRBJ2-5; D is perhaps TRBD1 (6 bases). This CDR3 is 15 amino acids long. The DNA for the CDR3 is TGTACCAGCAGTTTCCGAGGACAGACCGAAGAGACTCAGTACTTC. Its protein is CTSSFRGQTEETQYF.

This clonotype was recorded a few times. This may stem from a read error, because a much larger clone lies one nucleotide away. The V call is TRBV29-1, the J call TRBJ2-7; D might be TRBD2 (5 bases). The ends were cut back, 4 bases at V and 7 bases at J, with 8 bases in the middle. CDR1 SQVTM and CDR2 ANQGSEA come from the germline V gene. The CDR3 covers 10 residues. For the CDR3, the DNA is TGCAGCGTTGGAGAGGGAGAGCAGTACTTC. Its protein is CSVGEGEQYF.

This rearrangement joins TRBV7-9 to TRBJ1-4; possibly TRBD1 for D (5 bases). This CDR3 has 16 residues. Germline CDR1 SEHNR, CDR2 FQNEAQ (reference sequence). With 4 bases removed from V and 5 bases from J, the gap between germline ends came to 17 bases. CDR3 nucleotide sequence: TGTGCCAGCAGCTCAATACCGGGACCGCTAAATGAAAAACTGTTTTTT. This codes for CASSSIPGPLNEKLFF. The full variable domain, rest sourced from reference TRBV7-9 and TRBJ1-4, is DTGVSQNPRHKITKRGQNVTFRCDPISEHNRLYWYRQTLGQGPEFLTYFQNEAQLEKSRLLSDRFSAERPKGSFSTLEIQRTEQGDSAMYLCASSSIPGPLNEKLFFGSGTQLSVL.

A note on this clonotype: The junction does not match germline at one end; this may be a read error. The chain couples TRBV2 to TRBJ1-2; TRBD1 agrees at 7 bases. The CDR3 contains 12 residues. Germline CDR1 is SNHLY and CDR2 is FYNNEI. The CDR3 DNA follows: TGTGACAGCAGCGGACAGGCTTTCGGCTACACCTTC. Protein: CDSSGQAFGYTF.

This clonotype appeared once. In DNA, the CDR3 is TGTGCCAGCAGTTTCCTTTGGGTGAGCAATGAGCAGTTCTTC. Its translation is CASSFLWVSNEQFF. The rearrangement links TRBV12-3 or TRBV12-4 to TRBJ2-1, with unresolved D. The CDR3 covers 14 residues. V was trimmed by 3 bases and J by 6 bases, leaving 12 bases between them.

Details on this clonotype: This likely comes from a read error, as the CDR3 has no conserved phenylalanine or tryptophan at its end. CDR3 loop: CASSLQVGGGGELFS. CDR3 nucleotides: TGTGCCAGCAGCTTGCAAGTGGGAGGAGGCGGGGAGCTGTTTTCT. The gene calls are TRBV11-2 and TRBJ2-2, with a possible D match to TRBD2 (6 bases). V was trimmed by 3 bases and J by 7 bases, leaving 15 bases between them. This CDR3 contains 15 residues. The germline gives CDR1 SGHAT, CDR2 FQNNGV.

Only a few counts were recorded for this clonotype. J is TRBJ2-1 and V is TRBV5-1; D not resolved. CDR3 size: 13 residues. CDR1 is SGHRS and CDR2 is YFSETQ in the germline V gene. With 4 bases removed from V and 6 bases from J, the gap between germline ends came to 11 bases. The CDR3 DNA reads TGCGCCAGCAGCCTACCAACGGCCAATGAGCAGTTCTTC. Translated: CASSLPTANEQFF.

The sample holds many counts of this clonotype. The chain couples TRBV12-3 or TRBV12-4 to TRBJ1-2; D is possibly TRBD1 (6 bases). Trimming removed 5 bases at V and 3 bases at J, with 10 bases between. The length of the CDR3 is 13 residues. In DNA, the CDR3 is TGTGCCAGCAGTGCCCAGGGGCACTATGGCTACACCTTC. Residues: CASSAQGHYGYTF.

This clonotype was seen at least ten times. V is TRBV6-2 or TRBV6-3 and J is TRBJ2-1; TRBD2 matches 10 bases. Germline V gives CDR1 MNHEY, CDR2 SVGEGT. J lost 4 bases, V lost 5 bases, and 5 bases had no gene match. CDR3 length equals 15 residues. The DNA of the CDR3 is TGTGCCAGCAGTAAGCTAGCGGGAGATTACAATGAGCAGTTCTTC. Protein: CASSKLAGDYNEQFF.